The T cell receptor beta chain under discussion was sequenced for a study of T cells in Graves' hyperthyroidism and ophthalmopathy (dated by TCRdb to the late 2010s). Notes on the research overall: Peripheral blood samples were taken at the time of initial diagnosis, prior to any treatment. To identify TCR V-J signatures that set the groups apart, the researchers used a discovery cohort of 95 to 100 patients, made up of approximately 43 with Graves' ophthalmopathy and some 58 with stable Graves' hyperthyroidism. Prospective prediction of ophthalmopathy was tested in an independent validation cohort consisting of about 19 hyperthyroidism patients and around 17 patients who later progressed to ophthalmopathy. The approximately 97 discovery patients were randomly divided into training and test sets at a 7:3 ratio. In addition, the study compared T-cell repertoires in thyroid tissue and in blood from 6 or 7 Graves' hyperthyroidism patients. Following sampling, methimazole starting at 30 mg daily was given to hyperthyroidism patients, and high-dose intravenous methylprednisolone was given to ophthalmopathy patients. The paper describes TCR Vbeta CDR3 sequencing of fewer than 150 peripheral blood samples, made up of about 41 ophthalmopathy patients, roughly 75 hyperthyroidism patients and approximately 17 progressor patients.

Graves' hyperthyroidism was defined as stable when no progression to ophthalmopathy occurred over 18 months of follow-up. Hyperthyroidism patients were aged 18 to 65 years and newly diagnosed, with disease duration of less than 2 months. Any patient with an uncontrolled infection, another autoimmune disease, pregnancy or lactation was excluded. Diagnoses were based on clinical symptoms, serum thyroxine and TRAb, thyroid ultrasound and orbital computed tomography. Ficoll-Paque density gradient centrifugation was used to isolate PBMCs from about 9.4 ml of fresh peripheral blood. Total RNA was extracted using Trizol reagent, and RNA quality was assessed on an Agilent 2100 Bioanalyzer. Many counts were recorded for this clonotype. No cognate antigen has been identified for it. No quality values exist for individual bases; no much larger clone is one base distant. The CDR3 contains 15 residues, cysteine and phenylalanine counted. Only the CDR3 DNA stays, 45 bases, in frame from base 1. CDR1 and CDR2 (SGHRS, YFSETQ) derive from the germline V gene. A distance of 15 bases separates the germline ends of V and J, which lose 4 bases and 2 bases respectively.

Summary of the overall study and its limitations: Ophthalmopathy was separated from stable hyperthyroidism by a 13 V-J signature model, with approximately 90% sensitivity and approximately 81% specificity obtained in cross-validation and 80%/75% obtained in testing. Sample size was not statistically predetermined, and investigators were not blinded to group allocation. In validation, the model predicted progression to ophthalmopathy a median of about 6 months before onset, with about 64% sensitivity and 72.22% specificity. Most expanded thyroid clonotypes (frequency above 0.001) were also detected in blood, a finding suggesting that blood repertoires may reflect thyroid immune responses.

The TCR beta CDR3 regions were amplified from RNA transcripts. The TCR CDR3 was subjected to a first round of RT-PCR using the HTBI primer set and the Qiagen OneStep RT-PCR kit. Libraries were constructed in a second round of multiplex PCR, after which size selection and purification were performed. Paired-end sequencing of the libraries was performed with 100 bp reads on an Illumina HiSeq2000. As for the original processing: SOAPnuke was used to process the raw data, removing reads that contained adapters or uncalled bases, had a mean Phred below 15, or lacked an exact match to the constant primer or identifier. High-quality paired reads were merged using COPE v1.2.5, and each unique nucleotide sequence was defined as a clonotype. MiTCR v1.1 was used to align clonotypes to the IMGT TRBV, TRBD and TRBJ reference segments. Only V-J combinations with frequency above 0.0001, covering about 99% of repertoires, were analysed. The TCS score was defined as the ratio of F50 (clonal expansion) to E x V (chaos), calculated using BLOSUM62-based TCRdist between CDR3 peptides within each V-J. Welch's t-statistics and random forest reduced 500 to 650 V-J features to roughly 13, which were used in a naive Bayes classifier (R e1071). TCRdb trimmed public reads at Q25 via fastp, called clones via MiXCR and kept in-frame beta chains. Every distinct CDR3 protein forms one entry, paired with its most common genes and DNA. The V and J calls reflect TCRdb's pipeline rather than the authors' work. The sample includes 450,000 to 650,000 distinct CDR3 sequences, with around 21% observed a single time. The ten largest account for 26% of the sample.

Specimen: blood. Rearrangement joined TRBV5-1 to TRBJ2-5; the D gene lacks a confident call. The sequence came from a young man with Graves' hyperthyroidism. The DNA sequence follows: TGCGCCAGCAGCGAAACAAACCTAGTACAAGAGACCCAGTACTTC. It specifies CASSETNLVQETQYF. Beyond the CDR3, the reference TRBV5-1 and TRBJ2-5 genes provide the residues; the full variable domain reads: KAGVTQTPRYLIKTRGQQVTLSCSPISGHRSVSWYQQTPGQGLQFLFEYFSETQRNKGNFPGRFSGRQFSNSRSEMNVSTLELGDSALYLCASSETNLVQETQYFGPGTRLLVL.